This TCR beta chain was profiled in a study of shared clonotypes between healthy human individuals. The CDR3 has 19 amino acids. Germline V gene data show CDR1 as SGHVS and CDR2 as FNYEAQ. J gave up 1 base and V 5 bases, and 18 bases lay outside the gene matches. Naive CD8 cells, CD45RO-negative and positively selected for CCR7, excluded terminally differentiated effector memory CD45RA+ cells. All participating donors were Caucasian adults from Nashville, Tennessee. Assay execution proceeded at the deep level. Sorted-subset replicate PCRs used around 0.2 ug DNA, about 30,000 T cell genomes. Some clones are missing from TCRdb's copy, which holds only in-frame ones; the method was immunoSEQ multiplex PCR. There are over 2,000,000 clones in the sample; 93% occur only once, and approximately 1.6% lies in the top ten.

Source material: naive CD8+ T cells from PBMCs. This TCR derives from a man younger than 35 in good health. Some clones in this sample may be carry-over from other donors' samples. The V call is TRBV7-6, the J call TRBJ2-3; TRBD1 aligns across 7 bases. DNA of the CDR3: TGTGCCAGCAGCCGTTATTACTATGATCAGGGACAGCGCACAGATACGCAGTATTTT. Its protein product is CASSRYYYDQGQRTDTQYF. Drawing the rest from reference TRBV7-6 and TRBJ2-3, the complete variable domain is GAGVSQSPRYKVTKRGQDVALRCDPISGHVSLYWYRQALGQGPEFLTYFNYEAQQDKSGLPNDRFSAERPEGSISTLTIQRTEQRDSAMYRCASSRYYYDQGQRTDTQYFGPGTRLTVL.